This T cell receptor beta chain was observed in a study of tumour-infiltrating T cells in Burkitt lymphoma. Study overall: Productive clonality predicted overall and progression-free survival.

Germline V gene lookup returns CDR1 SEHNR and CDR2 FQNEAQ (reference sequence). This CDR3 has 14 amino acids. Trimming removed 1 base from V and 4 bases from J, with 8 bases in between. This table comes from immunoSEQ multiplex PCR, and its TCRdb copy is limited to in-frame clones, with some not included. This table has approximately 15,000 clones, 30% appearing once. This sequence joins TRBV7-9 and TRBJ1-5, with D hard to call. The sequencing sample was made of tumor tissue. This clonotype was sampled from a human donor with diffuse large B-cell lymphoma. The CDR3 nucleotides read TGTGCCAGCAGCTTAGTGGACGGAAATCAGCCCCAGCATTTT. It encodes CASSLVDGNQPQHF.